This record looks at one T cell receptor (beta chain) sequence and its context. Distinct nucleotide sequences in the sample also encode this CDR3. These data come from a study of shared clonotypes between healthy human individuals. Assay used: immunoSEQ multiplex PCR; TCRdb lists only in-frame clones, some missing. The profile shows 1.4 million or so clones, 98% of them singletons. The CDR3 totals 14 residues. Between the trimmed V and J ends, which lost 5 bases and 4 bases, there was a span of 12 bases. Germline lookup yields CDR1 MNHNS and CDR2 SASEGT. The genes are TRBV6-1 and TRBJ2-1; D might be TRBD2 (5 bases). This receptor was identified in a man in his thirties or forties in good health. Sequenced input: naive CD4+ T cells sorted from blood. Subset reported: CD45RA+ positively selected. The CDR3 DNA follows: TGTGCCAGCAGTCGAAGCGGTGCGTACAATGAGCAGTTCTTC. Translation gives CASSRSGAYNEQFF.